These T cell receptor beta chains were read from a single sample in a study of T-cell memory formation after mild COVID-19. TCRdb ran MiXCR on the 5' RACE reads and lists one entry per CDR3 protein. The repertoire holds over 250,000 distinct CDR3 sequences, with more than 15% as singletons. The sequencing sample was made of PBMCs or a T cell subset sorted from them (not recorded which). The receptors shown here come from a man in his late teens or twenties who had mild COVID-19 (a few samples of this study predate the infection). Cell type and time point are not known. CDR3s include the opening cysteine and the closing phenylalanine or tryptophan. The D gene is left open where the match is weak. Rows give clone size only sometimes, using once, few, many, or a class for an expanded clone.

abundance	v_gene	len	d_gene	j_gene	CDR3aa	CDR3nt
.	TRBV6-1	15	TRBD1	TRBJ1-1	CASSEAGTGRTEAFF	TGTGCCAGCAGTGAAGCTGGGACAGGGCGCACTGAAGCTTTCTTT
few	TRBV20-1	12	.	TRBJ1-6	CSAHQGNSPLHF	TGCAGTGCCCACCAGGGTAATTCACCCCTCCACTTT
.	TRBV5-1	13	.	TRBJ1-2	CASSMTVAGGYTF	TGCGCCAGCAGCATGACAGTCGCGGGGGGCTACACCTTC
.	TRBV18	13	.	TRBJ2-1	CASSRTDLSGQFF	TGTGCCAGCTCCCGCACCGATCTTTCCGGGCAGTTCTTC
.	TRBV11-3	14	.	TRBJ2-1	CASSSGTTYNEQFF	TGTGCCAGCAGCTCCGGGACCACCTACAATGAGCAGTTCTTC
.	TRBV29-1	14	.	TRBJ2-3	CSVEDVNRVDTQYF	TGCAGCGTTGAAGACGTTAATCGCGTAGATACGCAGTATTTT
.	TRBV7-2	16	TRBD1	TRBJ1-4	CASSLVAAGQNEKLFF	TGTGCCAGCAGCTTAGTAGCCGCGGGACAGAATGAAAAACTGTTTTTT
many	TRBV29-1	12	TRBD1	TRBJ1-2	CSVRQGVYGYTF	TGCAGCGTTCGACAGGGAGTCTATGGCTACACCTTC
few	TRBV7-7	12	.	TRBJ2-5	CASSAWKETQYF	TGTGCCAGCAGCGCTTGGAAGGAGACCCAGTACTTC
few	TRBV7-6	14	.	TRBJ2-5	CASSFMQGDETQYF	TGTGCCAGCAGCTTTATGCAGGGCGACGAGACCCAGTACTTC
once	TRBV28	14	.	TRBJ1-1	CASRYPGGPTEAFF	TGTGCCAGCAGATACCCCGGGGGGCCCACTGAAGCTTTCTTT
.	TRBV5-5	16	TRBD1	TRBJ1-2	CASSLAVGQANYGYTF	TGTGCCAGCAGCTTGGCCGTGGGACAGGCTAACTATGGCTACACCTTC
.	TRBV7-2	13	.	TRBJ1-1	CASSFFGDRKAFF	TGTGCCAGCAGCTTCTTTGGAGATCGTAAAGCTTTCTTT
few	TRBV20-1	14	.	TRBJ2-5	CSARDEGSQETQYF	TGCAGTGCTAGAGATGAGGGATCTCAAGAGACCCAGTACTTC
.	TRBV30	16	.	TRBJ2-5	CAWSVAMGRGRGTQYF	TGTGCCTGGAGTGTAGCTATGGGCAGGGGAAGGGGGACCCAGTACTTC